This is a list of T cell receptor beta chains from one sample in a study of ipilimumab plus nivolumab after autologous stem cell transplantation. The table came from immunoSEQ multiplex PCR; TCRdb's copy has only in-frame clones and leaves some out. Of 9,000 to 9,500 clones listed, 65% to 80% are singletons. The sample was PBMCs, taken in a trial of ipilimumab plus nivolumab as post-transplant consolidation. The receptor set was obtained from a female donor with multiple myeloma. Each CDR3 is given with its conserved first and last residue. The D gene is left open where the match is weak. Clone size is stated in some rows and not others, as once, few, many or a class when expanded.

size,D,J,V,CDR3,DNA
NA,TRBD1,TRBJ2-3,TRBV6-1,CASSDRGQGKGTDTQYF,TGTGCCAGCAGTGATAGAGGACAGGGGAAGGGGACAGATACGCAGTATTTT
NA,NA,TRBJ1-1,TRBV19,CASSLGRNTEAFF,TGTGCCAGTAGTTTAGGGAGGAACACTGAAGCTTTCTTT
NA,TRBD1,TRBJ1-5,TRBV28,CASSFPGQGSQPQHF,TGTGCCAGCAGTTTCCCCGGACAGGGGAGTCAGCCCCAGCATTTT
NA,NA,TRBJ1-2,TRBV7-9,CASSIIDRVYGYTF,TGTGCCAGCAGTATAATCGACAGAGTCTATGGCTACACCTTC
NA,NA,TRBJ1-2,TRBV7-1,CASSPHGRTGYTF,TGTGCCAGCAGCCCACATGGACGGACTGGCTACACCTTC
NA,NA,TRBJ1-4,TRBV11-1,CASSLKGTFLGKLFF,TGTGCCAGCAGCTTAAAGGGGACCTTTTTGGGAAAACTGTTTTTT
NA,NA,TRBJ2-7,TRBV28,CASTAGAPYEQYF,TGTGCCAGCACGGCAGGGGCCCCCTACGAGCAGTACTTC
once,NA,TRBJ1-2,TRBV5-1,CASSDGGRLDGYTF,TGCGCCAGCAGTGATGGGGGGCGCCTTGATGGCTACACCTTC
NA,TRBD2,TRBJ2-3,TRBV18,CASSSLAGTTDTQYF,TGTGCCAGCTCGTCACTAGCGGGGACCACAGATACGCAGTATTTT
once,TRBD2,TRBJ2-2,TRBV15,CATSNPRREGVTGELFF,TGTGCCACCAGCAACCCCCGGCGGGAGGGGGTAACCGGGGAGCTGTTTTTT
NA,TRBD1,TRBJ2-5,TRBV10-3,CAISPGTDHQETQYF,TGTGCCATCAGCCCAGGGACAGACCACCAAGAGACCCAGTACTTC
once,NA,TRBJ2-1,TRBV6-6,CATSPTGIGGNEQFF,TGTGCCACCTCGCCGACAGGTATTGGGGGGAATGAGCAGTTCTTC
NA,NA,TRBJ1-4,TRBV11-3,CASSLKGTFLGKLFF,TGTGCCAGCAGCTTAAAGGGGACCTTTTTGGGAAAACTGTTTTTT
few,TRBD2,TRBJ2-1,TRBV9,CASSVGSGGSMNNEQFF,TGTGCCAGCAGCGTAGGTTCTGGCGGGAGTATGAACAATGAGCAGTTCTTC
NA,TRBD2,TRBJ2-3,TRBV5-1,CASSATGTSGDTQYF,TGCGCCAGCAGCGCCACCGGGACTAGTGGAGATACGCAGTATTTT